This is a list of T cell receptor beta chains from one sample in a study of shared T cell receptors in the human thymus. Data came from immunoSEQ multiplex PCR; TCRdb stores just in-frame clones and leaves some out. Of some 700,000 clones in the sample, 80% to 90% were seen once. This same sample was also part of a study on human thymus T cells.

The source material was thymocytes. The receptors come from a girl under three years old with a congenital heart defect. The CDR3 runs from the conserved cysteine through the conserved F or W. A D gene is named only where the DNA matches it firmly. Only part of the rows carry a size: once, few, many, or a class if the clone is expanded.

>TRBD1|TRBJ2-3|TRBV19|NA
CATGTGTPDTQYF
TGTGCCACAGGGACAGGTACGCCAGATACGCAGTATTTT
>TRBD1|TRBJ2-7|TRBV4-1|NA
CASSQRDRGPSYEQYF
TGCGCCAGCAGCCAAAGGGACAGGGGGCCCTCCTACGAGCAGTACTTC
>TRBD1|TRBJ2-1|TRBV7-9|NA
CASSFYRDRDDDEQFF
TGTGCCAGCAGCTTTTATAGGGACAGGGACGACGATGAGCAGTTCTTC
>NA|TRBJ1-4|TRBV5-8|NA
CASSFYEKLFF
TGTGCCAGCAGCTTCTACGAAAAACTGTTTTTT
>TRBD1|TRBJ2-2|TRBV7-8|NA
CASSLIRDRGNTGELFF
TGTGCCAGCAGCTTAATTCGGGACAGGGGGAACACCGGGGAGCTGTTTTTT
>NA|TRBJ2-6|TRBV6-1|NA
CVIPEQSSGANVLTF
TGTGTCATTCCGGAACAGAGCTCTGGGGCCAACGTCCTGACTTTC
>NA|TRBJ1-1|TRBV11-2|NA
CASSSPRSPLTMNTEAFF
TGTGCCAGCAGCTCCCCCCGCAGCCCGCTTACTATGAACACTGAAGCTTTCTTT
>TRBD1|TRBJ2-1|TRBV7-2|NA
CASSTRGLNPNEQFF
TGTGCCAGCAGCACGAGGGGGCTAAATCCCAATGAGCAGTTCTTC
>NA|TRBJ2-5|TRBV28|NA
CASRRGIGQETQYF
TGTGCCAGCAGGAGGGGGATCGGGCAAGAGACCCAGTACTTC
>TRBD2|TRBJ2-3|TRBV11-2|once
CASSLHHSGGGTDTQYF
TGTGCCAGCAGCTTACACCATAGCGGGGGGGGCACAGATACGCAGTATTTT
>NA|TRBJ2-5|TRBV29-1|NA
CSVLLEDFLQETQYF
TGCAGCGTCTTGCTGGAGGACTTTTTACAAGAGACCCAGTACTTC
>NA|TRBJ1-1|TRBV28|few
CASSPRSRVVGVNTEAFF
TGTGCCAGCAGTCCCCGGTCCCGTGTTGTCGGAGTAAACACTGAAGCTTTCTTT
>TRBD1|TRBJ2-3|TRBV18|once
CASSLNLTGAPTRNTDTQYF
TGTGCCAGCTCACTAAACCTTACAGGGGCACCCACGAGAAACACAGATACGCAGTATTTT
>TRBD1|TRBJ2-5|TRBV28|NA
CASGLRQGRETQYF
TGTGCCAGCGGCCTACGACAGGGAAGAGAGACCCAGTACTTC
>TRBD2|TRBJ2-7|TRBV7-9|few
CASSYRGDYEQYF
TGTGCCAGCAGCTACCGGGGGGACTACGAGCAGTACTTC
>NA|TRBJ1-2|TRBV21-1|NA
CASSKGASSRQEGYGYTF
TGTGCCAGCAGCAAAGGAGCATCATCGAGGCAAGAGGGCTATGGCTACACCTTC
>TRBD1|TRBJ1-5|TRBV6-5|NA
CASSHRWTGSQPQHF
TGTGCCAGCAGTCATCGATGGACAGGTTCGCAGCCCCAGCATTTT
>TRBD1|TRBJ2-7|TRBV27|NA
CASSLPGQATYEQYF
TGTGCCAGCAGTCTCCCGGGACAGGCTACCTACGAGCAGTACTTC
>TRBD1|TRBJ2-7|TRBV7-2|NA
CASSLAAGGTYEQYF
TGTGCCAGCAGCTTAGCGGCAGGGGGAACCTACGAGCAGTACTTC
>NA|TRBJ1-2|TRBV12-5|NA
CASGLAPEEKVNYGYTF
TGTGCTAGTGGTTTGGCCCCGGAGGAAAAGGTAAACTATGGCTACACCTTC
>NA|TRBJ1-1|TRBV6-1|NA
CASSVTDQGLTEAFF
TGTGCCAGCAGCGTAACAGACCAGGGTTTAACTGAAGCTTTCTTT
>TRBD2|TRBJ2-7|TRBV2|once
CASVPASGYPSYEQYF
TGTGCCAGCGTACCGGCTAGCGGGTACCCCTCCTACGAGCAGTACTTC
>TRBD1|TRBJ2-7|TRBV28|NA
CASSLDGTGPRKSYEQYF
TGTGCCAGCAGTTTAGATGGGACAGGGCCGAGAAAGTCCTACGAGCAGTACTTC
>TRBD1|TRBJ1-1|TRBV7-6|NA
CASSSKEANRTGLNTEAFF
TGTGCCAGCAGCTCAAAGGAGGCCAATCGGACAGGGCTGAACACTGAAGCTTTCTTT
>NA|TRBJ1-2|TRBV7-9|few
CASSRHDLNYGYTF
TGTGCCAGCAGCCGACACGATCTTAACTATGGCTACACCTTC
>TRBD1|TRBJ1-1|TRBV28|few
CASSPPRPGTGGSEAFF
TGTGCCAGCAGCCCACCTCGACCTGGGACAGGGGGTAGTGAAGCTTTCTTT
>NA|TRBJ1-2|TRBV2|NA
CASSEAGGRANYGYTF
TGTGCCAGCAGTGAAGCAGGGGGTCGGGCTAACTATGGCTACACCTTC
>TRBD1|TRBJ2-7|TRBV9|few
CASSFGTGELYEQYF
TGTGCCAGCAGCTTCGGGACAGGAGAACTCTACGAGCAGTACTTC
>TRBD1|TRBJ1-4|TRBV11-2|NA
CASSPGTANEKLFF
TGTGCCAGCAGCCCTGGGACAGCGAATGAAAAACTGTTTTTT
>NA|TRBJ1-3|TRBV14|NA
CASSLNRQSGNTIYF
TGTGCCAGCAGCCTAAATCGACAATCTGGAAACACCATATATTTT
>NA|TRBJ1-6|TRBV14|NA
CASSNREWGSPLHF
TGTGCCAGCAGCAACAGGGAATGGGGTTCACCCCTCCACTTT
>NA|TRBJ1-6|TRBV14|NA
CASSQEPDTQTESSYNSPLHF
TGTGCCAGCAGCCAAGAACCGGACACTCAAACCGAGAGCTCCTATAATTCACCCCTCCACTTT
>TRBD1|TRBJ2-5|TRBV7-3|NA
CASSSPRTGDRETQYF
TGTGCCAGCAGCTCACCTCGGACAGGGGATCGGGAGACCCAGTACTTC
>TRBD1|TRBJ1-4|TRBV2|few
CASIRDSNEKLFF
TGTGCCAGCATAAGGGACAGCAATGAAAAACTGTTTTTT
>TRBD1|TRBJ2-2|TRBV5-1|NA
CASSYGGQETGELFF
TGCGCCAGCAGCTACGGGGGACAGGAGACCGGGGAGCTGTTTTTT
>NA|TRBJ1-5|TRBV6-1|NA
CASSVARHYQPQHF
TGTGCCAGCAGTGTGGCCAGACATTATCAGCCCCAGCATTTT
>NA|TRBJ2-3|TRBV27|once
CASSFSADTQYF
TGTGCCAGCAGTTTTTCGGCAGATACGCAGTATTTT
>TRBD1|TRBJ2-1|TRBV5-5|NA
CASSYGTGKHNEQFF
TGTGCCAGCAGCTATGGGACAGGGAAGCACAATGAGCAGTTCTTC
>NA|TRBJ1-2|TRBV5-6|NA
CASSFLRQLTNYGYTF
TGTGCCAGCAGTTTTTTACGACAGCTAACTAACTATGGCTACACCTTC
>TRBD2|TRBJ2-7|TRBV7-8|NA
CASSLGSLAGGAYEQYF
TGTGCCAGCAGCTTAGGGTCCCTAGCGGGGGGTGCCTACGAGCAGTACTTC
>NA|TRBJ2-7|TRBV15|NA
CATSRDLAGFHEQYF
TGTGCCACCAGCAGAGATCTCGCAGGGTTCCACGAGCAGTACTTC
>TRBD1|TRBJ1-2|TRBV7-9|NA
CASSSVWDRGGYTF
TGTGCCAGCAGCTCTGTGTGGGACAGGGGCGGCTACACCTTC